A selection of T cell receptor beta chains follows, all from one sample in a study of T cell responses to AZD1222 COVID-19 vaccine. Clones were read by immunoSEQ multiplex PCR, and TCRdb kept only the in-frame ones, dropping some. The data contain more than 80,000 clones, 80% to 90% of them singletons. Sequencing was performed on peripheral blood, taken 28 days after the second AZD1222 dose. The origin of the receptors is an adult who received the AZD1222 COVID-19 vaccine. Each CDR3 is given with its conserved first and last residue. The D gene is left open where the match is weak. Some rows mark clone size as missing; the rest say once, few, many or name a class of expanded clone.

v_call: TRBV28; clone_size: -; j_call: TRBJ1-1; d_call: -; cdr3_nt: TGTGCCAGCAGCGCCAGGAACACTGAAGCTTTCTTT; cdr3_aa: CASSARNTEAFF
v_call: TRBV5-1; clone_size: -; j_call: TRBJ2-7; d_call: TRBD2; cdr3_nt: TGCGCCAGCAGCTTCGGGACTAGCGAGTCCTACGAGCAGTACTTC; cdr3_aa: CASSFGTSESYEQYF
v_call: TRBV7-2; clone_size: -; j_call: TRBJ1-5; d_call: -; cdr3_nt: TGTGCCAGCAGCTTAGGGGGGGGCGGTCAGCCCCAGCATTTT; cdr3_aa: CASSLGGGGQPQHF
v_call: TRBV9; clone_size: -; j_call: TRBJ2-5; d_call: TRBD2; cdr3_nt: TGTGCCAGCAGCGTAGGGGCCAGCGGGGTCCAAGAGACCCAGTACTTC; cdr3_aa: CASSVGASGVQETQYF
v_call: TRBV18; clone_size: -; j_call: TRBJ1-2; d_call: -; cdr3_nt: TGTGCCAGCTCACCGGGAGGGGCCTATGGCTACACCTTC; cdr3_aa: CASSPGGAYGYTF
v_call: TRBV6-6; clone_size: -; j_call: TRBJ1-2; d_call: -; cdr3_nt: TGTGCCAGCAGTTACACGGGGGCGGGCAGGGGCTATGGCTACACCTTC; cdr3_aa: CASSYTGAGRGYGYTF
v_call: TRBV3-1/TRBV3-2; clone_size: -; j_call: TRBJ1-1; d_call: -; cdr3_nt: TGTGCCAGCAGCCACCCCGATGGGGTTACTGAAGCTTTCTTT; cdr3_aa: CASSHPDGVTEAFF
v_call: TRBV7-6; clone_size: -; j_call: TRBJ2-7; d_call: -; cdr3_nt: TGTGCCAGCAGCATCGGGGGTAACTCCTACGAGCAGTACTTC; cdr3_aa: CASSIGGNSYEQYF
v_call: TRBV27; clone_size: -; j_call: TRBJ1-2; d_call: -; cdr3_nt: TGTGCCAGCAGTTTGTCGGACCACTATGGCTACACCTTC; cdr3_aa: CASSLSDHYGYTF
v_call: TRBV4-2; clone_size: -; j_call: TRBJ2-3; d_call: TRBD1; cdr3_nt: TGTGCCAGCAGCCAAGATTCAGGACAGGGACCAGATACGCAGTATTTT; cdr3_aa: CASSQDSGQGPDTQYF
v_call: TRBV3-1/TRBV3-2; clone_size: once; j_call: TRBJ1-5; d_call: TRBD1; cdr3_nt: TGTGCCAGCAGCTTTACAGGGGCTGATCAGCCCCAGCATTTT; cdr3_aa: CASSFTGADQPQHF
v_call: TRBV7-8; clone_size: once; j_call: TRBJ2-7; d_call: TRBD2; cdr3_nt: TGTGCCAGCAGCCTCCGGGACTACCCCTACGAGCAGTACTTC; cdr3_aa: CASSLRDYPYEQYF
v_call: TRBV29-1; clone_size: once; j_call: TRBJ1-3; d_call: -; cdr3_nt: TGCAGCGGCGGCTCTGGAAACACCATATATTTT; cdr3_aa: CSGGSGNTIYF
v_call: TRBV2; clone_size: -; j_call: TRBJ2-5; d_call: -; cdr3_nt: TGTGCCAGCAATAAGGAGTACTTGGAGACCCAGTACTTC; cdr3_aa: CASNKEYLETQYF
v_call: TRBV10-2; clone_size: -; j_call: TRBJ2-5; d_call: -; cdr3_nt: TGCGCCAGCAGTGAGTCCACTCCGGCGGAGGAAGAGACCCAGTACTTC; cdr3_aa: CASSESTPAEEETQYF
v_call: TRBV27; clone_size: -; j_call: TRBJ1-1; d_call: -; cdr3_nt: TGTGCCAGCAGTTTATCGGTTAGAATGAACACTGAAGCTTTCTTT; cdr3_aa: CASSLSVRMNTEAFF
v_call: TRBV6-2/TRBV6-3; clone_size: -; j_call: TRBJ2-3; d_call: -; cdr3_nt: TGTGCCAGCAGTTATCACGGGATTGGGAGGACAGATACGCAGTATTTT; cdr3_aa: CASSYHGIGRTDTQYF
v_call: TRBV4-3; clone_size: -; j_call: TRBJ2-5; d_call: TRBD1; cdr3_nt: TGCGCCAGCAGCCAAGGCCTAGGACAGGGGGTAGAGACCCAGTACTTC; cdr3_aa: CASSQGLGQGVETQYF
v_call: TRBV28; clone_size: -; j_call: TRBJ2-2; d_call: -; cdr3_nt: TGTGCCAGCGTGGCATTAGAGGGCAGGGTAGGAGGCGGGGAGCTGTTTTTT; cdr3_aa: CASVALEGRVGGGELFF
v_call: TRBV2; clone_size: -; j_call: TRBJ1-1; d_call: -; cdr3_nt: TGTGCCAGCAGTGAAACTGGTGGTTTTCTAATGAACACTGAAGCTTTCTTT; cdr3_aa: CASSETGGFLMNTEAFF
v_call: TRBV5-1; clone_size: -; j_call: TRBJ1-2; d_call: TRBD1; cdr3_nt: TGCGCCAGCAGCCTACTGGGGACAGGCTATGGCTACACCTTC; cdr3_aa: CASSLLGTGYGYTF
v_call: TRBV7-9; clone_size: -; j_call: TRBJ2-7; d_call: -; cdr3_nt: TGTGCCAGCAGCTTAGAGGGCGGCCTCTCCTACGAGCAGTACTTC; cdr3_aa: CASSLEGGLSYEQYF
v_call: TRBV7-3; clone_size: -; j_call: TRBJ2-1; d_call: -; cdr3_nt: TGTGCCAGCAGCCCCAGCGGCCTTGGCAATGAGCAGTTCTTC; cdr3_aa: CASSPSGLGNEQFF
v_call: TRBV5-1; clone_size: -; j_call: TRBJ1-2; d_call: -; cdr3_nt: TGCGCCAGCAGCTTGCAACGGAACTATGGCTACACCTTC; cdr3_aa: CASSLQRNYGYTF
v_call: TRBV5-5; clone_size: -; j_call: TRBJ1-6; d_call: -; cdr3_nt: TGTGCCAGCAGCTTGAACATGGTGACGGGCAATTCACCCCTCCACTTT; cdr3_aa: CASSLNMVTGNSPLHF
v_call: TRBV6-4; clone_size: medium-sized; j_call: TRBJ2-5; d_call: -; cdr3_nt: TGTGCCAGCAGTGAGGGTACAGGGGGGGAAGAGACCCAGTACTTC; cdr3_aa: CASSEGTGGEETQYF
v_call: TRBV27; clone_size: -; j_call: TRBJ1-3; d_call: -; cdr3_nt: TGTGCCAGCAGTTTACGGTTCTCTGGAAACACCATATATTTT; cdr3_aa: CASSLRFSGNTIYF
v_call: TRBV5-8; clone_size: -; j_call: TRBJ1-2; d_call: TRBD1; cdr3_nt: TGTGCCAGCAGCACCACAGGGGCCCAGGGCTATGGCTACACCTTC; cdr3_aa: CASSTTGAQGYGYTF
v_call: TRBV6-5; clone_size: -; j_call: TRBJ2-5; d_call: TRBD1; cdr3_nt: TGTGCCAGCAGTTCGACAGGGCGCAGGTTAGAGACCCAGTACTTC; cdr3_aa: CASSSTGRRLETQYF
v_call: TRBV10-3; clone_size: -; j_call: TRBJ1-3; d_call: -; cdr3_nt: TGTGCCATCAGTGGACAGAAAAATCGTTTCGGAAACACCATATATTTT; cdr3_aa: CAISGQKNRFGNTIYF
v_call: TRBV10-3; clone_size: -; j_call: TRBJ2-5; d_call: TRBD2; cdr3_nt: TGTGCCATCAGTGGACTAGCGGGAACACAAGAGACCCAGTACTTC; cdr3_aa: CAISGLAGTQETQYF
v_call: TRBV5-4; clone_size: -; j_call: TRBJ1-6; d_call: -; cdr3_nt: TGTGCCAGCAGCTTGGATGTCTCCGGAGGCTCCTATAATTCACCCCTCCACTTT; cdr3_aa: CASSLDVSGGSYNSPLHF